This is a list of T cell receptor beta chains from one sample in a study of blood T cell repertoires in COVID-19. Clones were read by immunoSEQ multiplex PCR, and TCRdb kept only the in-frame ones, dropping some. The table shows about 410,000 clones, with 90% occurring only once. The material sequenced was PBMCs or T cells enriched from blood (not recorded which). These receptors came from a man younger than 35 who had recovered from COVID-19. The CDR3 runs from the conserved cysteine through the conserved F or W. Fields, in order: J gene, clone size, V gene, D gene, CDR3 protein, CDR3 DNA. D genes are given only for firm matches. Some rows have no size entry. The others give once, few or many, or a class for an expanded clone.

J gene: TRBJ1-5
clone size: NA
V gene: TRBV29-1
D gene: NA
CDR3 protein: CSVEDRGQPQHF
CDR3 DNA: TGCAGCGTTGAAGATCGAGGTCAGCCCCAGCATTTT

J gene: TRBJ1-1
clone size: NA
V gene: TRBV5-5
D gene: NA
CDR3 protein: CASSSGIISAEAFF
CDR3 DNA: TGTGCCAGCAGTTCCGGGATAATTTCGGCTGAAGCTTTCTTT

J gene: TRBJ1-2
clone size: few
V gene: TRBV7-3
D gene: NA
CDR3 protein: CASSPDTNYGYTF
CDR3 DNA: TGTGCCAGCAGCCCAGATACCAACTATGGCTACACCTTC

J gene: TRBJ2-7
clone size: NA
V gene: TRBV18
D gene: TRBD1
CDR3 protein: CASSPQQMDREREQYF
CDR3 DNA: TGTGCCAGCTCACCCCAACAGATGGACAGGGAGCGAGAGCAGTACTTC

J gene: TRBJ2-2
clone size: NA
V gene: TRBV3-1/TRBV3-2
D gene: TRBD1
CDR3 protein: CASSPGDRNTGELFF
CDR3 DNA: TGTGCCAGCAGCCCTGGGGACAGAAACACCGGGGAGCTGTTTTTT

J gene: TRBJ1-4
clone size: NA
V gene: TRBV10-3
D gene: NA
CDR3 protein: CAISEGQSTNEKLFF
CDR3 DNA: TGTGCCATCAGTGAGGGACAGTCAACTAATGAAAAACTGTTTTTT

J gene: TRBJ2-7
clone size: NA
V gene: TRBV27
D gene: TRBD2
CDR3 protein: CASSFRTTSGRYEQYF
CDR3 DNA: TGTGCCAGCAGTTTTAGAACGACTAGCGGCCGCTACGAGCAGTACTTC

J gene: TRBJ2-3
clone size: NA
V gene: TRBV27
D gene: NA
CDR3 protein: CASSPLAPGITDTQYF
CDR3 DNA: TGTGCCAGCAGTCCCCTAGCTCCCGGAATCACAGATACGCAGTATTTT

J gene: TRBJ1-2
clone size: NA
V gene: TRBV9
D gene: NA
CDR3 protein: CASSAPTAAYYGYTF
CDR3 DNA: TGTGCCAGCAGCGCACCGACAGCCGCCTACTATGGCTACACCTTC

J gene: TRBJ1-1
clone size: NA
V gene: TRBV28
D gene: NA
CDR3 protein: CASTLNTEAFF
CDR3 DNA: TGTGCCAGCACCCTAAACACTGAAGCTTTCTTT

J gene: TRBJ1-6
clone size: NA
V gene: TRBV6-5
D gene: TRBD1
CDR3 protein: CASSSGTGPSSPLHF
CDR3 DNA: TGTGCCAGCAGTTCAGGGACAGGACCTAGTTCACCCCTCCACTTT

J gene: TRBJ2-3
clone size: NA
V gene: TRBV6-1
D gene: TRBD1
CDR3 protein: CASSDRDRGHDTQYF
CDR3 DNA: TGTGCCAGCAGTGACCGGGACAGGGGGCATGATACGCAGTATTTT

J gene: TRBJ1-2
clone size: NA
V gene: TRBV2
D gene: NA
CDR3 protein: CASTLDGDYGYTF
CDR3 DNA: TGTGCCAGTACCTTGGACGGGGACTATGGCTACACCTTC

J gene: TRBJ2-7
clone size: NA
V gene: TRBV2
D gene: TRBD1
CDR3 protein: CASSGVGQGFSYEQYF
CDR3 DNA: TGTGCCAGCAGTGGGGTTGGACAGGGTTTCTCCTACGAGCAGTACTTC

J gene: TRBJ1-3
clone size: NA
V gene: TRBV3-1/TRBV3-2
D gene: TRBD1
CDR3 protein: CASSQAGQGISGNTIYF
CDR3 DNA: TGTGCCAGCAGCCAAGCGGGACAGGGAATCTCTGGAAACACCATATATTTT

J gene: TRBJ2-6
clone size: NA
V gene: TRBV9
D gene: NA
CDR3 protein: CASKRTGANVLTF
CDR3 DNA: TGTGCCAGCAAGAGGACTGGGGCCAACGTCCTGACTTTC

J gene: TRBJ2-1
clone size: NA
V gene: TRBV19
D gene: TRBD1
CDR3 protein: CASSNTGTVSGEQFF
CDR3 DNA: TGTGCCAGTAGTAACACCGGGACAGTCTCCGGTGAGCAGTTCTTC

J gene: TRBJ2-1
clone size: NA
V gene: TRBV7-9
D gene: TRBD2
CDR3 protein: CASSKTSGGYNEQFF
CDR3 DNA: TGTGCCAGCAGTAAAACTAGCGGGGGTTACAATGAGCAGTTCTTC

J gene: TRBJ1-5
clone size: NA
V gene: TRBV6-1
D gene: TRBD1
CDR3 protein: CASSETGGHQPQHF
CDR3 DNA: TGTGCCAGCAGTGAGACAGGGGGACATCAGCCCCAGCATTTT

J gene: TRBJ1-6
clone size: NA
V gene: TRBV7-8
D gene: NA
CDR3 protein: CASSVLQDGSPLHF
CDR3 DNA: TGTGCCAGCAGCGTTTTACAGGACGGCTCACCCCTCCACTTT

J gene: TRBJ2-7
clone size: few
V gene: TRBV5-1
D gene: NA
CDR3 protein: CASSPRTALSYEQYF
CDR3 DNA: TGCGCCAGCAGCCCTCGGACAGCTCTTTCCTACGAGCAGTACTTC

J gene: TRBJ2-3
clone size: once
V gene: TRBV28
D gene: TRBD2
CDR3 protein: CASSYPERTSGSLPSDTQYF
CDR3 DNA: TGTGCCAGCAGCTACCCGGAGAGGACTAGCGGGAGCCTCCCTTCAGATACGCAGTATTTT

J gene: TRBJ1-1
clone size: NA
V gene: TRBV6-5
D gene: TRBD1
CDR3 protein: CASSTRTGGFEAFF
CDR3 DNA: TGTGCCAGCAGTACTAGGACAGGGGGCTTTGAAGCTTTCTTT

J gene: TRBJ2-3
clone size: NA
V gene: TRBV7-2
D gene: NA
CDR3 protein: CASPLPGTDTQYF
CDR3 DNA: TGTGCCAGCCCCCTTCCAGGCACAGATACGCAGTATTTT

J gene: TRBJ1-6
clone size: NA
V gene: TRBV9
D gene: TRBD1
CDR3 protein: CASSVGTGYNSPLHF
CDR3 DNA: TGTGCCAGCAGCGTCGGGACAGGATATAATTCACCCCTCCACTTT

J gene: TRBJ2-1
clone size: NA
V gene: TRBV9
D gene: NA
CDR3 protein: CASSVGSGSYNEQFF
CDR3 DNA: TGTGCCAGCAGCGTAGGGAGCGGGTCCTACAATGAGCAGTTCTTC

J gene: TRBJ1-1
clone size: NA
V gene: TRBV7-9
D gene: NA
CDR3 protein: CASSSIPSSTEAFF
CDR3 DNA: TGTGCCAGCAGTTCTATACCTTCGAGCACTGAAGCTTTCTTT

J gene: TRBJ2-3
clone size: NA
V gene: TRBV9
D gene: TRBD2
CDR3 protein: CASSVPTGTSSTDTQYF
CDR3 DNA: TGTGCCAGCAGCGTGCCTACCGGGACTAGCAGCACAGATACGCAGTATTTT

J gene: TRBJ2-2
clone size: NA
V gene: TRBV25-1
D gene: NA
CDR3 protein: CASRRNTGELFF
CDR3 DNA: TGTGCCAGCAGGCGGAACACCGGGGAGCTGTTTTTT

J gene: TRBJ2-3
clone size: NA
V gene: TRBV19
D gene: TRBD1
CDR3 protein: CASSRTGASSTDTQYF
CDR3 DNA: TGTGCCAGTAGTAGGACAGGTGCCTCTAGCACAGATACGCAGTATTTT

J gene: TRBJ2-7
clone size: NA
V gene: TRBV5-1
D gene: NA
CDR3 protein: CASRIYVGVDEQYF
CDR3 DNA: TGCGCCAGCAGAATTTATGTAGGGGTCGACGAGCAGTACTTC

J gene: TRBJ1-5
clone size: NA
V gene: TRBV7-3
D gene: NA
CDR3 protein: CASSGGGNQPQHF
CDR3 DNA: TGTGCCAGTTCGGGGGGAGGAAATCAGCCCCAGCATTTT

J gene: TRBJ1-1
clone size: NA
V gene: TRBV21-1
D gene: NA
CDR3 protein: CASYDRGNTEAFF
CDR3 DNA: TGTGCCAGCTACGACAGGGGGAACACTGAAGCTTTCTTT

J gene: TRBJ1-1
clone size: NA
V gene: TRBV11-3
D gene: NA
CDR3 protein: CASSLVTGSVTEAFF
CDR3 DNA: TGTGCCAGCAGCTTAGTTACGGGTTCGGTCACTGAAGCTTTCTTT

J gene: TRBJ1-1
clone size: NA
V gene: TRBV19
D gene: TRBD1
CDR3 protein: CASSIDRGQGSFF
CDR3 DNA: TGTGCCAGTAGTATAGATCGGGGACAGGGGTCTTTCTTT

J gene: TRBJ1-5
clone size: NA
V gene: TRBV27
D gene: NA
CDR3 protein: CASSLYGDSQPQHF
CDR3 DNA: TGTGCCAGCAGTTTATACGGGGATAGCCAGCCCCAGCATTTT

J gene: TRBJ1-4
clone size: few
V gene: TRBV30
D gene: NA
CDR3 protein: CAWSVQGATTNEKLFF
CDR3 DNA: TGTGCCTGGAGTGTACAGGGAGCTACAACTAATGAAAAACTGTTTTTT

J gene: TRBJ1-4
clone size: NA
V gene: TRBV11-3
D gene: TRBD1
CDR3 protein: CASSFGQGANEKLFF
CDR3 DNA: TGTGCCAGCAGCTTCGGACAGGGGGCTAATGAAAAACTGTTTTTT

J gene: TRBJ2-1
clone size: few
V gene: TRBV7-9
D gene: TRBD2
CDR3 protein: CASSNLAGEAEQFF
CDR3 DNA: TGTGCCAGCAGCAACCTAGCGGGAGAGGCTGAGCAGTTCTTC

J gene: TRBJ1-5
clone size: NA
V gene: TRBV10-2
D gene: NA
CDR3 protein: CASSESHSNQPQHF
CDR3 DNA: TGCGCCAGCAGTGAGTCCCATAGCAATCAGCCCCAGCATTTT

J gene: TRBJ1-3
clone size: few
V gene: TRBV15
D gene: NA
CDR3 protein: CATSSYGNTIYF
CDR3 DNA: TGTGCCACCAGCAGCTATGGAAACACCATATATTTT

J gene: TRBJ1-1
clone size: NA
V gene: TRBV10-3
D gene: TRBD1
CDR3 protein: CAIRDRGESLNTEAFF
CDR3 DNA: TGTGCCATTAGGGACAGGGGAGAATCTCTGAACACTGAAGCTTTCTTT

J gene: TRBJ2-2
clone size: once
V gene: TRBV3-1/TRBV3-2
D gene: TRBD2
CDR3 protein: CASSLRLAGGPNTGELFF
CDR3 DNA: TGTGCCAGCAGCTTACGACTAGCGGGGGGGCCGAACACCGGGGAGCTGTTTTTT

J gene: TRBJ1-1
clone size: NA
V gene: TRBV28
D gene: TRBD1
CDR3 protein: CASSPGTGEGRTEAFF
CDR3 DNA: TGTGCCAGCAGTCCCGGGACAGGGGAAGGAAGGACTGAAGCTTTCTTT

J gene: TRBJ2-7
clone size: NA
V gene: TRBV29-1
D gene: TRBD2
CDR3 protein: CSVEVPSGSSKNEQYF
CDR3 DNA: TGCAGCGTTGAAGTTCCCAGCGGGAGTTCCAAAAACGAGCAGTACTTC

J gene: TRBJ1-6
clone size: NA
V gene: TRBV10-2
D gene: TRBD1
CDR3 protein: CASSDRQGFSPLHF
CDR3 DNA: TGCGCCAGCAGTGATCGACAGGGGTTTTCACCCCTCCACTTT